This TCR beta chain was observed in a study of blood T cells in healthy people across ages. Broader study findings: Unsorted PBMCs prevented conclusive naive versus antigen-experienced comparison.

This clonotype appeared a few times. Its antigen remains unknown. A much bigger clone sits one base away, suggesting this may be a read error. A J-beta primer mix and a sample-barcoded 5' primer were used in a second PCR of roughly 6 to 11 cycles. Each CDR3 protein is one row after TCRdb ran MiXCR on the 5' RACE reads. The sample consists of 630,000 or so distinct CDR3 sequences, about 30% of them appearing once. The receptor was isolated from an elderly woman in good health. The sample was blood.

The CDR3 nucleotides are TGTGCTAGTGGTCCCGACAGGGAGCAGTACTTC. Its protein is CASGPDREQYF. The chain combines TRBV12-5 with TRBJ2-5; TRBD1 matches at 7 bases. Germline V gives CDR1 LGHNT, CDR2 FRNRAP. J lost 11 bases, V lost 5 bases, and 5 bases had no gene match. This CDR3 is 11 amino acids long.